The source of this T cell receptor beta chain is a study of cytomegalovirus exposure and HLA in healthy donors. General study findings and limits: The study carried out a later analysis of TCR beta sequences. It associated 15,000 to 20,000 of them with specific HLA alleles at a false discovery rate of 0.05. Testing in vitro showed a few CMV-associated chains specific for CMV antigens. Productive rates of about 87% or about 30% were seen for most TCR beta V segments in an earlier analysis. In a later analysis, a missense DCLRE1C variant was linked to TCR beta V- and J-gene trimming.

With 60 Vbeta and 13 Jbeta primers, the PCR was carried out. TCRdb keeps only in-frame clones here, not all; method: immunoSEQ multiplex PCR. The sample lists tens of thousands of clones; about two thirds were seen once. The V segment lost 4 bases and the J segment 5 bases; nucleotides outside the gene matches: 4. Germline CDR1 SGHDN, CDR2 FVKESK. The length of the CDR3 is 15 residues. Of note for this clone: Its antigen is still unknown.

The source of this sequence is a man in his fifties or sixties in good health and CMV-seropositive. V gene TRBV14 combines with J gene TRBJ2-2, with TRBD1 matching 10 bases. Sequencing used PBMCs. For the CDR3, the DNA is TGTGCCAGCAGCCGAGGACAGGGGGGAACCGGGGAGCTGTTTTTT. Its protein is CASSRGQGGTGELFF.